The 4 T cell receptor beta chains below all came from one sample that was sequenced in a study of blood T cell repertoires in COVID-19. Clones were sequenced by immunoSEQ multiplex PCR, and TCRdb holds only the in-frame ones, with some missing. The repertoire consists of about 190,000 clones, with around 90% occurring once and the leading ten covering around 0.63%. The sample was peripheral blood. The receptors originated from a man aged 50-59 years with acute or convalescent COVID-19.

This sequence joins TRBV7-2 and TRBJ2-7; 10 bases line up with TRBD1. V shed 4 bases and J 3 bases; nucleotides not matched to a gene: 9. The CDR3 has 16 amino acids. Per the germline V gene, CDR1 is SGHTA and CDR2 is FQGNSA. CDR3 loop: CASSYLLGQGIYEQYF. As DNA, the CDR3 is TGTGCCAGCAGCTACCTATTGGGACAGGGGATCTACGAGCAGTACTTC.

The CDR3 here is CASQFGSMNTEAFF. The CDR3 coding sequence is TGTGCCAGCCAATTTGGCAGTATGAACACTGAAGCTTTCTTT. V and J are TRBV7-2 and TRBJ1-1; D gene unclear. The CDR3 runs 14 residues. From germline, CDR1 is SGHTA and CDR2 FQGNSA. The germline V and J ends were trimmed by 8 bases and 0 bases, with 13 bases remaining between them.

This chain connects TRBV6-5 to TRBJ2-1, with TRBD2 as a possible D gene (6 bases). The CDR3 is 14 amino acids. Trimming pared 6 bases from V and 9 bases from J, leaving 18 bases between. The V gene's germline CDR1 is MNHEY and CDR2 SVGAGI. CDR3 DNA: TGTGCCAGCAGAAGGGAGGAGGCTGTAGTTGAGCAGTTCTTC. It encodes CASRREEAVVEQFF.

This clone came up a few times. The chain carries TRBV6-5 and TRBJ2-7; the D gene is possibly TRBD1 (6 bases). V dropped 0 bases and J dropped 2 bases, with 8 bases sitting between them. The CDR3 contains 14 residues. The germline V gene encodes CDR1 MNHEY and CDR2 SVGAGI. The CDR3 here is CASSYSEGAYEQYV. The CDR3 coding sequence is TGTGCCAGCAGTTACTCCGAGGGGGCCTACGAGCAGTACGTC.